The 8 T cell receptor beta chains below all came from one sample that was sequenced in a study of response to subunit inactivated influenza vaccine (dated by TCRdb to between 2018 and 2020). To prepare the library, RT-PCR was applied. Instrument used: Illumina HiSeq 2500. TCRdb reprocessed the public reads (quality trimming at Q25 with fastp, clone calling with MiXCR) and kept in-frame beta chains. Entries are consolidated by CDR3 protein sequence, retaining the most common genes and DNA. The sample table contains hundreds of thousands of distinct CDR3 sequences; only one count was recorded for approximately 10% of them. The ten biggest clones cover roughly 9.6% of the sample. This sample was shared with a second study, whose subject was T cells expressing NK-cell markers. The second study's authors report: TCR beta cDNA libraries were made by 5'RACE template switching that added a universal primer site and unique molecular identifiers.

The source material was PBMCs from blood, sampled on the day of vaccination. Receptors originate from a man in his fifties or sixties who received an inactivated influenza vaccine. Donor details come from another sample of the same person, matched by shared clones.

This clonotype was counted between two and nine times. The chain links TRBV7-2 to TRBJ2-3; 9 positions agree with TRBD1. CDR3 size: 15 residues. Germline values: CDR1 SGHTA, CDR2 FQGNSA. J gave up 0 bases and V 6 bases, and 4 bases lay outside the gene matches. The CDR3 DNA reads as TGTGCCAGCAGAACCGGGACAGGGAGCACAGATACGCAGTATTTT. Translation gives CASRTGTGSTDTQYF.

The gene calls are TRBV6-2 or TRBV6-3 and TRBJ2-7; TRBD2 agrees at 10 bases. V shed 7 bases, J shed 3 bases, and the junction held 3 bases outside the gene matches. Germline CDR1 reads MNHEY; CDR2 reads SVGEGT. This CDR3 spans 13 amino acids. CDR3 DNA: TGTGCCAGCAATCAGCGGGAGGGCTACGAGCAGTACTTC. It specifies CASNQREGYEQYF.

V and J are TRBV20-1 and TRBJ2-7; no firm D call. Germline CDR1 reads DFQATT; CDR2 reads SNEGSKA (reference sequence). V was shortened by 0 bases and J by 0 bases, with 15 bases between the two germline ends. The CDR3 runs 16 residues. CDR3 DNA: TGCAGTGCTAGAGATATGCACAGCGAGAGCTCCTACGAGCAGTACTTC. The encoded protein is CSARDMHSESSYEQYF.

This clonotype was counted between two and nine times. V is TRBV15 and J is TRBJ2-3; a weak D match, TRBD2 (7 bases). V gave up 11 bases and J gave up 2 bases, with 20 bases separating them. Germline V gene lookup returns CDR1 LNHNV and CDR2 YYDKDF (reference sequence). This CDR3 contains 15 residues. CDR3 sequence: CASKGQAGHTDTQYF. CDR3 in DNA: TGTGCCTCCAAAGGTCAAGCGGGACACACAGATACGCAGTATTTT.

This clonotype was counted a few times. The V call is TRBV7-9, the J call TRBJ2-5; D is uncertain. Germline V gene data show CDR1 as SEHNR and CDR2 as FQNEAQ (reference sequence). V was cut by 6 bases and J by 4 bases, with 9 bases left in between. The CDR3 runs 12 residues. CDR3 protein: CASRIVPETQYF. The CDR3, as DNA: TGTGCCAGCAGGATTGTCCCAGAGACCCAGTACTTC. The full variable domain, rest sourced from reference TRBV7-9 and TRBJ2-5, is DTGVSQNPRHKITKRGQNVTFRCDPISEHNRLYWYRQTLGQGPEFLTYFQNEAQLEKSRLLSDRFSAERPKGSFSTLEIQRTEQGDSAMYLCASRIVPETQYFGPGTRLLVL.

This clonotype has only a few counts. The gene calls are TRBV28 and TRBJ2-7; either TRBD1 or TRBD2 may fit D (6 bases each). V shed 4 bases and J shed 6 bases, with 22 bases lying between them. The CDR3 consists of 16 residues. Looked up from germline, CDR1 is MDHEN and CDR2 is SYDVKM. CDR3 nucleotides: TGTGCCAGCAGTTCGATGTCGTTTTGGGGGGCTGGCGAGCAGTACTTC. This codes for CASSSMSFWGAGEQYF.

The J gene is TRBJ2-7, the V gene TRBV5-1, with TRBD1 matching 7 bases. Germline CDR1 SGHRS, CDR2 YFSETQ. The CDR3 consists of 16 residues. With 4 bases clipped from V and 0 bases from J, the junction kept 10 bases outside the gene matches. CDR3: CASSPPATGISYEQYF. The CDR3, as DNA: TGCGCCAGCAGCCCCCCGGCGACAGGGATCTCCTACGAGCAGTACTTC.

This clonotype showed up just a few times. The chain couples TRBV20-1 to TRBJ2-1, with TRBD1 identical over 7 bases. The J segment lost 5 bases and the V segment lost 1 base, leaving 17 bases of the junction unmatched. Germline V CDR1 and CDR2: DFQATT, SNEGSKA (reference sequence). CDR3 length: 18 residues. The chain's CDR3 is CSARGYTGQLGRDNEQFF. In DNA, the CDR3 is TGCAGTGCTAGAGGCTATACGGGACAGCTGGGTCGAGACAATGAGCAGTTCTTC.